A selection of T cell receptor beta chains follows, all from one sample in a study of T cells expressing NK-cell markers. Reprocessing the 5' RACE reads, TCRdb reports a single entry for every CDR3 protein and omits DNA. The sample yields some 150,000 distinct CDR3 sequences, of which the top ten take up roughly 12%. The sequencing input was blood T cells: a sorted CD56 or NKG2C T cell subset, CD4+ or CD8+ T cells, or bulk PBMC T cells (not recorded which). These receptors all come from a man aged 18-30 years in good health. CDR3s include the opening cysteine and the closing phenylalanine or tryptophan.

CASNLGREQFF | TRBJ2-1 | TRBV12-3/TRBV12-4
CASSLAERPYNEQFF | TRBJ2-1 | TRBV5-4
CASQGSADGELFF | TRBJ2-2 | TRBV19
CASSLAGTEHQETQYF | TRBJ2-5 | TRBV7-9
CASSQDGGRGQPQHF | TRBJ1-5 | TRBV4-3
CASSYPTGSDNEQFF | TRBJ2-1 | TRBV6-5
CASSGLAGAEFF | TRBJ2-1 | TRBV12-3/TRBV12-4
CASSQELAGLSYEQYF | TRBJ2-7 | TRBV12-3/TRBV12-4
CASSLAIAGGPGTDTQYF | TRBJ2-3 | TRBV6-1
CASSLGTGVNTEAFF | TRBJ1-1 | TRBV7-9
CASSQTSGRPDNEQFF | TRBJ2-1 | TRBV12-3/TRBV12-4
CASSQAPLFNRALYNEQFF | TRBJ2-1 | TRBV4-1
CASSSITGGVGANVLTF | TRBJ2-6 | TRBV7-9
CASSLRASGSDEQFF | TRBJ2-1 | TRBV5-6
CASSQFQREGGELFF | TRBJ2-2 | TRBV3-1
CASSPGGIRSGANVLTF | TRBJ2-6 | TRBV4-3
CASSLTSGTPYNEQFF | TRBJ2-1 | TRBV4-1
CSVEDKIQTGKGNEQFF | TRBJ2-1 | TRBV29-1
CASSLVGLGGQDTQYF | TRBJ2-3 | TRBV7-6
CASSEWLDSYNEQFF | TRBJ2-1 | TRBV6-1
CASSFGVHNEQFF | TRBJ2-1 | TRBV12-3/TRBV12-4
CASSRGTGDGYTF | TRBJ1-2 | TRBV4-3
CASSGGAGGKLFF | TRBJ1-4 | TRBV7-7
CSARDAGTRVYNEQFF | TRBJ2-1 | TRBV20-1
CASSPEVSGDEQFF | TRBJ2-1 | TRBV11-2
CASSYDTGQETQYF | TRBJ2-5 | TRBV6-5
CASSVGTFSTDTQYF | TRBJ2-3 | TRBV2
CASSQWGVYNEQFF | TRBJ2-1 | TRBV7-8
CASSPTLGEGFTDTQYF | TRBJ2-3 | TRBV18
CASSLLGSSTDTQYF | TRBJ2-3 | TRBV27
CASSYLGFSGFNEQFF | TRBJ2-1 | TRBV27
CASHNDDLPTRPDTQYF | TRBJ2-3 | TRBV23-1
CASSLFFFQGETNYGYTF | TRBJ1-2 | TRBV27
CATRRGDHNEQFF | TRBJ2-1 | TRBV24-1
CATSDLGTGDYNEQFF | TRBJ2-1 | TRBV24-1
CASSTPDSYNEQFF | TRBJ2-1 | TRBV13
CARDGGEINYGYTF | TRBJ1-2 | TRBV30
CASSAWTGEGTEAFF | TRBJ1-1 | TRBV19
CSVEAGSNPETQYF | TRBJ2-5 | TRBV29-1
CAISDPDGYNEQFF | TRBJ2-1 | TRBV10-3
CASRTGWNEQYF | TRBJ2-7 | TRBV5-1
CASSMDRSSYEQYF | TRBJ2-7 | TRBV19
CASSLRQHGYTF | TRBJ1-2 | TRBV12-3/TRBV12-4
CSVETSGHNEQFF | TRBJ2-1 | TRBV29-1
CASRQTVLDEKLFF | TRBJ1-4 | TRBV27
CASSGGGEQFF | TRBJ2-1 | TRBV7-8
CASSLWEGLSYEQYF | TRBJ2-7 | TRBV12-3/TRBV12-4
CASSSTIRTGRHTEAFF | TRBJ1-1 | TRBV7-9
CASSLSPDRVRDTQYF | TRBJ2-3 | TRBV5-4
CATSESVGGNQPQHF | TRBJ1-5 | TRBV24-1
CASSEGQGGSPLHF | TRBJ1-6 | TRBV5-4
CASSKTGGYEQYF | TRBJ2-7 | TRBV5-6
CASSLAGRTGELFF | TRBJ2-2 | TRBV7-8
CAVGRDRGGNEQFF | TRBJ2-1 | TRBV10-3
CATSDLDSDEQFF | TRBJ2-1 | TRBV24-1